At least ten counts were recorded for the clone carrying this T cell receptor beta chain. The antigen is unknown. HTBI primers from iRepertoire and Arm-PCR of CDR3 regions yielded the TCR beta libraries. Each CDR3 protein is one row after TCRdb ran MiXCR on the multiplex PCR reads. The sample has about 460,000 distinct CDR3 sequences; 14% are singletons. The data originate from a study of regulatory T cells in long-lasting Graves disease. The CDR3 contains 14 residues. V lost 0 bases, J lost 0 bases, and 6 bases lay in between. The germline V gene encodes CDR1 LGHDT and CDR2 YNNKEL (reference sequence). Study conclusions and caveats: TCR diversity was lower in persistent Graves' patients than in newly diagnosed ones.

This sample's time point: newly diagnosed GD, antithyroid drugs for less than 3 months. Making the TCR library involved RNA that had been extracted from PBMCs. Separately, the same data were catalogued under a study of T cells in Graves' hyperthyroidism and ophthalmopathy. In that study: The TCR CDR3 first-round RT-PCR relied on the HTBI primer set.

This TCR derives from a woman between 45 and 65 years old with Graves disease. The gene calls are TRBV3-1 and TRBJ2-7; D call uncertain. The sample in question was peripheral blood mononuclear cells (PBMCs), obtained at new diagnosis, from a patient treated with antithyroid drugs. Here the CDR3 reads CASSQEGSSYEQYF. Written as DNA, the CDR3 is TGTGCCAGCAGCCAAGAAGGCAGCTCCTACGAGCAGTACTTC.